This T cell receptor (beta chain) came from a study of neurological immune-mediated disorders. Study results and caveats: No CDR3 amino acid sequences were shared by expanded clones across subjects, suggesting private repertoires in all groups.

V shed 3 bases, J shed 0 bases, and the junction held 9 bases outside the gene matches. The CDR3 sequence is 17 residues long. Germline V CDR1 and CDR2: KGHSH, LQKENI. Time point noted: longitudinal time-point 3. 5'RACE generated cDNA with 10-nucleotide random UMIs. Sequencing runs each yielded over 180 million TCR-beta sequences from 15-18 subjects. TCRdb reprocessed the 5' RACE reads with MiXCR, giving one entry per CDR3 protein. The sample has about 99,000 distinct CDR3 sequences, 10% to 13% seen once. Regarding this clonotype: Antigen unknown.

This chain joins TRBV18 and TRBJ2-3, with 7 bases matching TRBD1. Sequencing was performed on PBMCs. This TCR derives from a female donor with HTLV-1-associated myelopathy (HAM/TSP). CDR3 amino acids: CASSPFRKGASTDTQYF. CDR3 sequence (DNA): TGTGCCAGCTCACCGTTCCGAAAGGGGGCAAGCACAGATACGCAGTATTTT.